Listed here is a single T cell receptor beta chain. Using a J-beta primer mix together with a sample-barcoded 5' primer, a second PCR was run for roughly 7 to 12 cycles. TCRdb reprocessed the 5' RACE reads via MiXCR and lists one record per CDR3 protein. The data contain about 970,000 distinct CDR3 sequences, 51% of them singletons. This CDR3 region has 15 residues. From germline, CDR1 is MGHDK and CDR2 SYGVNS. Trimming at V came to 3 bases and at J to 5 bases, leaving 3 bases not matched to a gene. This specimen comes from a study of blood T cells in healthy people across ages. The rearrangement uses TRBV25-1 and TRBJ2-1; 11 nucleotides agree with TRBD1. The sequenced sample was blood. This sequence originates from a woman aged 55-70 years in good health. For the CDR3, the DNA is TGTGCCAGCAGTGACCGGGACAGGGGGGACAATGAGCAGTTCTTC. Translating it yields CASSDRDRGDNEQFF.